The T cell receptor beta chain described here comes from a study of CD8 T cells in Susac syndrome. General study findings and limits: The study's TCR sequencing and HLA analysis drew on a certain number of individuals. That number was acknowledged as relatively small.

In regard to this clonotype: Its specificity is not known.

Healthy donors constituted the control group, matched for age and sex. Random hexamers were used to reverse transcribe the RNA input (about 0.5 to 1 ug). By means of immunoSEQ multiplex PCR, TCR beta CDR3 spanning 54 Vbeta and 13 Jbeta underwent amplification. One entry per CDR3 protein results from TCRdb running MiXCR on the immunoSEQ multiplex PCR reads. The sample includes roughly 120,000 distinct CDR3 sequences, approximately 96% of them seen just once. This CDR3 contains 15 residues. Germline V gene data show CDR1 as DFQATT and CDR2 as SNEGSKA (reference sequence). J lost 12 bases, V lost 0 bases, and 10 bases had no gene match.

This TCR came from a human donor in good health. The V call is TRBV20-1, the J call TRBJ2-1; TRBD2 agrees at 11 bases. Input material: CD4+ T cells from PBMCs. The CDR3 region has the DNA TGCAGTGCTAGAGACTCGGGACTAGCGGATGGGGGGCAGTTCTTC. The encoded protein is CSARDSGLADGGQFF.